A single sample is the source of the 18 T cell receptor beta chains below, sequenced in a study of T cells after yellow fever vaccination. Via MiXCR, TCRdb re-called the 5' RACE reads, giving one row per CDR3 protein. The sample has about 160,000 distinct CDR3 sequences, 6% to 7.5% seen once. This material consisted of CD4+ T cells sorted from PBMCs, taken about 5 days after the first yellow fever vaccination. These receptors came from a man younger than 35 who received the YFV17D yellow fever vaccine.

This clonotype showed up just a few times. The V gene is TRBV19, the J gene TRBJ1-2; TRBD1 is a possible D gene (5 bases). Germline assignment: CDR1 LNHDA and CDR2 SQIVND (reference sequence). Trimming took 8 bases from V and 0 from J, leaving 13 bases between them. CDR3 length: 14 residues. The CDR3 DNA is TGTGCCAGTGCTAGGGACGGCTCTAACTATGGCTACACCTTC. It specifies CASARDGSNYGYTF.

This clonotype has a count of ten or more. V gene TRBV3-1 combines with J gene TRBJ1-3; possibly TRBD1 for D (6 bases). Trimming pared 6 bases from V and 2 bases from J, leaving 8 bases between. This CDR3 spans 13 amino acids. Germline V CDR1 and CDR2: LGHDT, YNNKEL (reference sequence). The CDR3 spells CASSGTPGNTIYF. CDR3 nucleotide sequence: TGTGCCAGCAGTGGGACACCTGGAAACACCATATATTTT.

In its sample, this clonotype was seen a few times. Here the CDR3 DNA reads TGTGCCAGCGAGGTGACAGCGAACACTGAAGCTTTCTTT. Translating it yields CASEVTANTEAFF. The rearrangement uses TRBV7-9 and TRBJ1-1; tentatively, D is TRBD1 (5 bases). The CDR3 covers 13 residues. The V gene's germline CDR1 is SEHNR and CDR2 FQNEAQ (reference sequence). With 8 bases removed from V and 1 base from J, the gap between germline ends came to 11 bases.

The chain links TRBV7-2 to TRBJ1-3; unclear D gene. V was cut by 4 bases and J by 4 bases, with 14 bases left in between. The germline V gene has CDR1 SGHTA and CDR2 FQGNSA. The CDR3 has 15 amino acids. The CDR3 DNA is TGTGCCAGCAGCTCGAAAACGGGGTCGGGAAACACCATATATTTT. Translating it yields CASSSKTGSGNTIYF.

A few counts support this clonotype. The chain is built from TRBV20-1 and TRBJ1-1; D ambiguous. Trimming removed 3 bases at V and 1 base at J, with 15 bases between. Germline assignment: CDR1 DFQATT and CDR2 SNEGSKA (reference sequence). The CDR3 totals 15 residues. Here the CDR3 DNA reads TGCAGTGCTAGGAAGTACGGCCCAGCGAACACTGAAGCTTTCTTT. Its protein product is CSARKYGPANTEAFF.

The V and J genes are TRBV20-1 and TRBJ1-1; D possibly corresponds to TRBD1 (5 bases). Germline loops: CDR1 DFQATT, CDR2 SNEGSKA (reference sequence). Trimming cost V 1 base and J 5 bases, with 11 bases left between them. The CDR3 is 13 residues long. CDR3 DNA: TGCAGTGCTAGAGTGGGGGGGGGTACTGAAGCTTTCTTT. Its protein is CSARVGGGTEAFF.

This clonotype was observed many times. For the CDR3, the DNA is TGTGCCAGCAGGAAAACAGGGGGCGTCGGGGAGACCCAGTACTTC. It is translated as CASRKTGGVGETQYF. The chain has TRBV27 and TRBJ2-5; 9 nucleotides align to TRBD1. Germline V gene data show CDR1 as MNHEY and CDR2 as SMNVEV (reference sequence). The CDR3 totals 15 residues. After removal of 6 bases from V and 5 bases from J, the junction contained 10 bases not matched to a gene.

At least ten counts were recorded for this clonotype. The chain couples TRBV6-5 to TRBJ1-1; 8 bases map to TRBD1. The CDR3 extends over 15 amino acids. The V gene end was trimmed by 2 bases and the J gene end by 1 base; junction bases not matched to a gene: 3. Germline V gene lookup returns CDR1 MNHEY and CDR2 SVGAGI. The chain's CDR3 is CASSYTGTGNTEAFF. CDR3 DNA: TGTGCCAGCAGTTACACCGGGACAGGGAACACTGAAGCTTTCTTT.

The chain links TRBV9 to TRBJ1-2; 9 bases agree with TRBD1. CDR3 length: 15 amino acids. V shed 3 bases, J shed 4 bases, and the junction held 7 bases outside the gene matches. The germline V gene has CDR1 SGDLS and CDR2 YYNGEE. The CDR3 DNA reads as TGTGCCAGCAGCGCCGGGACAGGGAATCTCTATGGCTACACCTTC. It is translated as CASSAGTGNLYGYTF. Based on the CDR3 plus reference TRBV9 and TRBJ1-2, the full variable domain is DSGVTQTPKHLITATGQRVTLRCSPRSGDLSVYWYQQSLDQGLQFLIQYYNGEERAKGNILERFSAQQFPDLHSELNLSSLELGDSALYFCASSAGTGNLYGYTFGSGTRLTVV.

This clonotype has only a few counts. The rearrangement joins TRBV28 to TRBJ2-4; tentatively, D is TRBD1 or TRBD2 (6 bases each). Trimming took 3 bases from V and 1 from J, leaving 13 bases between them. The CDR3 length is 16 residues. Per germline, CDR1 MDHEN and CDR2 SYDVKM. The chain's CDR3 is CASSFRGAFAKNIQYF. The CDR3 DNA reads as TGTGCCAGCAGTTTTAGGGGGGCATTTGCCAAAAACATTCAGTACTTC. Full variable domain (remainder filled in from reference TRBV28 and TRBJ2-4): DVKVTQSSRYLVKRTGEKVFLECVQDMDHENMFWYRQDPGLGLRLIYFSYDVKMKEKGDIPEGYSVSREKKERFSLILESASTNQTSMYLCASSFRGAFAKNIQYFGAGTRLSVL.

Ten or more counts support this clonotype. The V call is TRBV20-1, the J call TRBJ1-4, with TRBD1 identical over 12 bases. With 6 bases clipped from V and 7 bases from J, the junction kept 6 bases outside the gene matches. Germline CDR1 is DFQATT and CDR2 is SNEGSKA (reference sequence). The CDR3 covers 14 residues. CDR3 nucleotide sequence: TGCAGTGCCGGAGGGGACAGGGGGCGTGAAAAACTGTTTTTT. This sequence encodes CSAGGDRGREKLFF.

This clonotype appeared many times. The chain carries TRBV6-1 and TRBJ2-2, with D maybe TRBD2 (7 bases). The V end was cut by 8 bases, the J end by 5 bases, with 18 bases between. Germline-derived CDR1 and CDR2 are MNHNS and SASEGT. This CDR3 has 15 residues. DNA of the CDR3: TGTGCCAGCGAAACGGGGGGCGCGGGAACCGGGGAGCTGTTTTTT. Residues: CASETGGAGTGELFF.

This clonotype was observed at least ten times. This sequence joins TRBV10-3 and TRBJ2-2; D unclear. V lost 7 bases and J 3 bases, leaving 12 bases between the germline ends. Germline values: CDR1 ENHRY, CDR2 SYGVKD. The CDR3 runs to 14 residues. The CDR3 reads CAIKPSWDTGELFF. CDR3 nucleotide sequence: TGTGCCATCAAGCCTAGTTGGGACACCGGGGAGCTGTTTTTT.

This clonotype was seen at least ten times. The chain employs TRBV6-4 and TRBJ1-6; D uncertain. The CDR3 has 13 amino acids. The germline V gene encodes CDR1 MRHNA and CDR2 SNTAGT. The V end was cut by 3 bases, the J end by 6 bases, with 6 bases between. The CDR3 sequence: CASSDKINSPLHF. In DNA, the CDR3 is TGTGCCAGCAGTGATAAAATTAATTCACCCCTCCACTTT.

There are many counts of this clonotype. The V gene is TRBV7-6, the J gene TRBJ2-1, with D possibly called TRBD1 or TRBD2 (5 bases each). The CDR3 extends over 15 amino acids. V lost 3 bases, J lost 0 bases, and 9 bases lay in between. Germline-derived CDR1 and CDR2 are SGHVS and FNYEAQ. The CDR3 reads CASSFGGNSYNEQFF. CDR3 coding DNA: TGTGCCAGCAGCTTTGGGGGAAACTCCTACAATGAGCAGTTCTTC.

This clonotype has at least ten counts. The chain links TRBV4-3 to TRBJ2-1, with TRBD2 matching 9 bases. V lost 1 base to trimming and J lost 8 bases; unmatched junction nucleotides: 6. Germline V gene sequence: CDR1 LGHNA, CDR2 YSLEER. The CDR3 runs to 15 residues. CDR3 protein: CASSQASLAGDEQFF. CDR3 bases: TGCGCCAGCAGCCAAGCGTCACTAGCGGGCGATGAGCAGTTCTTC.

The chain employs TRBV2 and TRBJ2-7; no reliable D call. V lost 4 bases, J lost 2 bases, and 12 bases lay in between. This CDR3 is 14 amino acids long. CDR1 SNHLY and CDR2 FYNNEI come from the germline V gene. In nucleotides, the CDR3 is TGTGCCAGCAGTGTATCCGGCCAGGCCTACGAGCAGTACTTC. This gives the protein CASSVSGQAYEQYF.

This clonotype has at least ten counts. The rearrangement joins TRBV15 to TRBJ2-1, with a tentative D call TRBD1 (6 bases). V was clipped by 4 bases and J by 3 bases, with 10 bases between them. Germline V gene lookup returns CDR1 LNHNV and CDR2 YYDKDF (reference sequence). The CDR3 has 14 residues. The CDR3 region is CATSKGEFYNEQFF. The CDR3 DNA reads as TGTGCCACCAGCAAGGGGGAGTTCTACAATGAGCAGTTCTTC.